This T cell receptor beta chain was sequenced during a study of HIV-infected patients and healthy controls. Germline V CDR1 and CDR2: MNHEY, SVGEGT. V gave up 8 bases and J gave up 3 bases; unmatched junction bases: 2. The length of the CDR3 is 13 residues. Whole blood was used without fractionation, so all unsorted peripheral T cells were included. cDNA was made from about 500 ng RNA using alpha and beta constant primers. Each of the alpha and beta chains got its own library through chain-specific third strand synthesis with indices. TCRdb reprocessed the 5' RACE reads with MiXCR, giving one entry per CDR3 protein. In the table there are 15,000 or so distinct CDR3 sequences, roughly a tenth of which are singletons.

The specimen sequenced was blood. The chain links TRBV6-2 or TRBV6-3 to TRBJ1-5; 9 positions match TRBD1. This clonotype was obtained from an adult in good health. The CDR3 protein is CASGQGNNQPQHF. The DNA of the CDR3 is TGTGCCAGCGGACAGGGGAACAATCAGCCCCAGCATTTT.